What follows is one T cell receptor (beta chain) and its context. Germline assignment: CDR1 SGHTA and CDR2 FQGNSA. The CDR3 loop spans 15 amino acids. The trim removed 7 bases at V and 4 bases at J, leaving 7 bases unmatched. The entry originates in a study of shared clonotypes between healthy human individuals. The data were produced by immunoSEQ multiplex PCR, yet TCRdb's version contains in-frame clones alone and is incomplete. The data show over a million clones, approximately 98% seen once. V is TRBV7-2 and J is TRBJ2-6; 7 bases are a match to TRBD1. This TCR derives from a man aged 25-45 years in good health. Sequencing was carried out using naive CD4+ T cells sorted from blood. Specified subset: CD45RA+ positively selected. The CDR3 nucleotides read TGTGCCAGCAACCGAGGGGGCGCCGGGGCCAACGTCCTGACTTTC. Protein product: CASNRGGAGANVLTF. The full variable domain, rest sourced from reference TRBV7-2 and TRBJ2-6, is GAGVSQSPSNKVTEKGKDVELRCDPISGHTALYWYRQSLGQGLEFLIYFQGNSAPDKSGLPSDRFSAERTGGSVSTLTIQRTQQEDSAVYLCASNRGGAGANVLTFGAGSRLTVL.